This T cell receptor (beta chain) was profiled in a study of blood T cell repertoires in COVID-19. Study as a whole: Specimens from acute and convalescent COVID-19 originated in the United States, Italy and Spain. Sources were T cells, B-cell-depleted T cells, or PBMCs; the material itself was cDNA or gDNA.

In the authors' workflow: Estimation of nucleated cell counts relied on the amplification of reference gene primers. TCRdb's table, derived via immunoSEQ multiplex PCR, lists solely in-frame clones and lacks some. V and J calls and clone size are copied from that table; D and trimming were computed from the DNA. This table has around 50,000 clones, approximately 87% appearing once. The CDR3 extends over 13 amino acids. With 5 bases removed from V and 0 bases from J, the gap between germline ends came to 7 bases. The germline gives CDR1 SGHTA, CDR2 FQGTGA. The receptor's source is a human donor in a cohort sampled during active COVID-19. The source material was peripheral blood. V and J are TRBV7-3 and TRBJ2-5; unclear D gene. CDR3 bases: TGTGCCAGCAGCGAGAGGTACCAAGAGACCCAGTACTTC. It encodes CASSERYQETQYF.